This T cell receptor beta chain is drawn from a study of OX40 agonist ivuxolimab in advanced cancers. Study results and limitations: CD4+ and CD8+ T cells in blood underwent clonal expansion by week 6 at 0.1 to 3.0 mg/kg.

Only in-frame clones appear in the TCRdb table, and some are missing; sequencing was by immunoSEQ multiplex PCR. The sample yields roughly 50,000 clones, about 81% seen once. With regard to this clone: Its target is not known.

Autoimmune disease history or systemic immunosuppression meant exclusion. The ends were cut back, 5 bases at V and 7 bases at J, with 15 bases in the middle. The germline gives CDR1 SEHNR, CDR2 FQNEAQ (reference sequence). The CDR3 is 15 amino acids. This specimen was CD4+ or CD8+ T cells sorted from blood, taken in a trial of the OX40 agonist ivuxolimab. This TCR came from an adult with an advanced solid tumor such as melanoma, head and neck, liver or kidney cancer. The chain carries TRBV7-9 and TRBJ1-6; the D gene is possibly TRBD1 (6 bases). The CDR3, as DNA: TGTGCCAGCAGCCTGGGGGCGCGCGGAAATTCACCCCTCCACTTT. Amino acid sequence: CASSLGARGNSPLHF.